This passage covers 17 T cell receptor beta chains from one sample sequenced in a study of human T cells and chemical hapten exposure. TCRdb used MiXCR to reprocess the RACE reads, holding one entry per CDR3 protein. Here the sample spans 280,000 or so distinct CDR3 sequences, approximately 8% being singletons. The sample's time point: pre-sensitization, week 0. Regarding treatment: therapeutic diphenylcyclopropenone sensitization with weekly scalp DPC. Sequenced material: whole blood, taken in connection with sensitization to the hapten diphenylcyclopropenone (DPC). The receptor source for this set is a man younger than 35 with alopecia areata. Some clones in this sample may be carry-over from other donors' samples.

This clonotype was picked up a small number of times. The chain has TRBV29-1 and TRBJ2-2; weak D call: TRBD1 (5 bases). This CDR3 region has 13 residues. V dropped 7 bases and J dropped 1 base, with 10 bases sitting between them. Germline lookup yields CDR1 SQVTM and CDR2 ANQGSEA. CDR3 residues: CSGGHKNTGELFF. The CDR3 DNA is TGCAGCGGTGGACACAAGAACACCGGGGAGCTGTTTTTT.

A single count supports this clonotype. The V call is TRBV7-9, the J call TRBJ2-6, with D tentatively TRBD2 (6 bases). V dropped 1 base and J dropped 2 bases, with 9 bases sitting between them. CDR1 and CDR2 from the germline V gene are SEHNR and FQNEAQ (reference sequence). The CDR3 is 16 amino acids. CDR3 DNA sequence: TGTGCCAGCAGCTTAGAGCGGGCAGCTGGGGCCAACGTCCTGACTTTC. It specifies CASSLERAAGANVLTF.

This clonotype showed up many times. V usage is TRBV3-1 and J usage is TRBJ1-5; D not certain. Germline CDR1 reads LGHDT; CDR2 reads YNNKEL (reference sequence). CDR3 size: 14 residues. The ends were cut back, 3 bases at V and 4 bases at J, with 10 bases in the middle. DNA for the CDR3: TGTGCCAGCAGCCACGGATTGGAAAATCAGCCCCAGCATTTT. This encodes CASSHGLENQPQHF.

This clonotype was observed a few times. This chain connects TRBV11-2 to TRBJ1-1; 10 bases match TRBD1. The CDR3 extends over 12 amino acids. Germline V gene lookup returns CDR1 SGHAT and CDR2 FQNNGV. Losses at the gene ends were 6 bases for V and 11 bases for J; bases not matched to a gene: 6. CDR3: CASRQGQGEAFF. The CDR3 DNA follows: TGTGCCAGCAGACAAGGACAGGGGGAGGCTTTCTTT.

This clonotype showed up many times. The chain has TRBV6-1 and TRBJ2-1, with D perhaps matching TRBD1 or TRBD2 (5 bases each). Germline-derived CDR1 and CDR2 are MNHNS and SASEGT. This CDR3 is 15 amino acids long. V gave up 2 bases and J gave up 4 bases, with 12 bases separating them. The DNA for the CDR3 is TGTGCCAGCAGTGAACGATGGGACCCGTACAATGAGCAGTTCTTC. This translates into CASSERWDPYNEQFF.

The sample holds a few counts of this clonotype. The rearrangement joins TRBV5-5 to TRBJ2-7, with D tentatively TRBD1 (6 bases). The V end lost 4 bases, the J end lost 3 bases, and 14 bases lay between the germline ends. There are 14 residues in the CDR3. Germline V gene lookup returns CDR1 SGHKS and CDR2 YYEKEE (reference sequence). In nucleotides, the CDR3 is TGTGCCAGCAGCCAGGGGTACGGTATCTACGAGCAGTACTTC. This encodes CASSQGYGIYEQYF.

This clonotype appeared a few times. This chain uses TRBV24-1 with TRBJ2-1; 8 bases fit TRBD1. The CDR3 runs 16 residues. V was pared by 2 bases and J by 9 bases, with 11 bases of the junction left unmatched. From germline, CDR1 is KGHDR and CDR2 SFDVKD. DNA of the CDR3: TGTGCCACCAGTGATTACCGAGACAGGGGCCTTAGTGAGCAGTTCTTC. Its translation is CATSDYRDRGLSEQFF.

This clonotype was counted a few times. The rearrangement joins TRBV20-1 to TRBJ1-2, with D perhaps TRBD1 (5 bases). Germline V gene sequence: CDR1 DFQATT, CDR2 SNEGSKA (reference sequence). Trimming pared 0 bases from V and 9 bases from J, leaving 29 bases between. The CDR3 has 18 residues. The CDR3 DNA reads TGCAGTGCTAGAGATAATAGGGACCTACCATCCTACGTCTTCCGCTACACCTTC. It translates to CSARDNRDLPSYVFRYTF.

This clonotype was counted between two and nine times. V is TRBV4-3 and J is TRBJ1-3; TRBD1 might be the D (6 bases). The CDR3 runs 17 residues. Germline lookup yields CDR1 LGHNA and CDR2 YSLEER. The V gene lost 4 bases and the J gene lost 0 bases, with 16 bases spanning the gap. The CDR3 here is CASSRGSQGSSGNTIYF. The CDR3 nucleotides are TGCGCCAGCAGCCGTGGATCACAGGGAAGCTCTGGAAACACCATATATTTT.

There are a few counts of this clonotype. This chain connects TRBV28 to TRBJ2-7; 10 bases fit TRBD1. CDR1 is MDHEN, CDR2 SYDVKM, per germline. The CDR3 length is 16 residues. V lost 3 bases, J lost 3 bases, and 8 bases stayed unmatched. The chain's CDR3 is CASSFFSRTGGYEQYF. The CDR3 DNA follows: TGTGCCAGCAGTTTCTTTTCCAGGACAGGGGGCTACGAGCAGTACTTC.

This clonotype appeared many times. The chain links TRBV5-6 to TRBJ2-5, with TRBD1 matching over 8 bases. With V trimmed by 4 bases and J by 6 bases, 8 bases remained unmatched. The CDR3 has 14 residues. Germline CDR1 is SGHDT and CDR2 is YYEEEE. CDR3 DNA: TGTGCCAGCAGCCTGGTGGACAGGGTTAAGACCCAGTACTTC. Its protein is CASSLVDRVKTQYF.

There are a few counts of this clonotype. CDR3 nucleotides: TGTGCCAGCAGTTACCTGGCGGGGGGGCCCGAGCAGTACTTC. Its translation: CASSYLAGGPEQYF. This chain uses TRBV6-6 with TRBJ2-7, with 9 nucleotides matching TRBD2. With 2 bases clipped from V and 6 bases from J, the junction kept 5 bases outside the gene matches. The CDR3 is 14 residues long. Looked up from germline, CDR1 is MNHNY and CDR2 is SVGAGI (reference sequence).

Details on this clonotype: A much larger clone lies a single base off, so this may be a read error. The chain couples TRBV2 to TRBJ1-1, with 7 bases matching TRBD1. V was clipped by 4 bases and J by 0 bases; unmatched bases: 14. This CDR3 is built from 18 residues. Germline CDR1 and CDR2: SNHLY and FYNNEI. The CDR3 loop reads CASSVPEQGPRVNTEAFF. DNA of the CDR3: TGTGCCAGCAGTGTCCCGGAACAGGGGCCCCGCGTGAACACTGAAGCTTTCTTT.

This clonotype was seen only a few times. An end of the junction differs from the germline gene, which may be a read error. J is TRBJ2-1 and V is TRBV7-9, with 10 bases identical to TRBD2. CDR3 size: 14 residues. CDR1 and CDR2 (germline): SEHNR, FQNEAQ (reference sequence). CDR3 in DNA: TGTGCCAGCAGCCTAGCGGGGGCTGTCAATGAGCAGTTCTTC. This encodes CASSLAGAVNEQFF.

There are a few counts of this clonotype. The J gene is TRBJ1-1, the V gene TRBV6-2 or TRBV6-3, with D unclear. Germline V gives CDR1 MNHEY, CDR2 SVGEGT. Trimming stripped 4 bases from V and 5 bases from J, with 11 bases between. The CDR3 has 13 residues. CDR3 region: CASSFGLVTEAFF. CDR3 coding DNA: TGTGCCAGCAGTTTTGGGCTTGTAACTGAAGCTTTCTTT.

This clonotype occurred a few times. The rearrangement joins TRBV7-9 to TRBJ1-3; maybe TRBD1 (5 bases). V gave up 6 bases and J gave up 0 bases, with 12 bases separating them. The germline CDR1 and CDR2 sequences are SEHNR and FQNEAQ (reference sequence). The CDR3 covers 15 residues. This CDR3 is CASRPGISSGNTIYF. The CDR3 coding sequence is TGTGCCAGCAGACCAGGGATCTCCTCTGGAAACACCATATATTTT.

This clonotype was seen many times. V and J are TRBV6-2 or TRBV6-3 and TRBJ2-7, with 13 bases aligning to TRBD2. This CDR3 is built from 18 residues. From germline, CDR1 is MNHEY and CDR2 SVGEGT. Trimming at V came to 5 bases and at J to 0 bases, leaving 10 bases not matched to a gene. In DNA form, the CDR3 reads TGTGCCAGCAGTCAGGACCGACTAGCGGGGGGCCGCTCCTACGAGCAGTACGTC. Its translation: CASSQDRLAGGRSYEQYV.